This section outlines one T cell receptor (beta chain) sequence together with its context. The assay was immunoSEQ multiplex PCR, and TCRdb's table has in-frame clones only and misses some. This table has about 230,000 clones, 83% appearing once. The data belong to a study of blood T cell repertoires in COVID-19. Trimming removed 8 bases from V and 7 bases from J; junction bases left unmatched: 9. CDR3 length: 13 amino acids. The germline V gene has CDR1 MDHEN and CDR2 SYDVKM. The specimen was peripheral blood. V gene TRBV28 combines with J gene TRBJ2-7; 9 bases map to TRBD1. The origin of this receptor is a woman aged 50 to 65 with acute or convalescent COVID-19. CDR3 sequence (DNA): TGTGCCAGCCAACAGGGGGCGCGTTTGGAGCAGTACTTC. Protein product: CASQQGARLEQYF. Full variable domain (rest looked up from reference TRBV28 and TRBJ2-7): DVKVTQSSRYLVKRTGEKVFLECVQDMDHENMFWYRQDPGLGLRLIYFSYDVKMKEKGDIPEGYSVSREKKERFSLILESASTNQTSMYLCASQQGARLEQYFGPGTRLTVT.